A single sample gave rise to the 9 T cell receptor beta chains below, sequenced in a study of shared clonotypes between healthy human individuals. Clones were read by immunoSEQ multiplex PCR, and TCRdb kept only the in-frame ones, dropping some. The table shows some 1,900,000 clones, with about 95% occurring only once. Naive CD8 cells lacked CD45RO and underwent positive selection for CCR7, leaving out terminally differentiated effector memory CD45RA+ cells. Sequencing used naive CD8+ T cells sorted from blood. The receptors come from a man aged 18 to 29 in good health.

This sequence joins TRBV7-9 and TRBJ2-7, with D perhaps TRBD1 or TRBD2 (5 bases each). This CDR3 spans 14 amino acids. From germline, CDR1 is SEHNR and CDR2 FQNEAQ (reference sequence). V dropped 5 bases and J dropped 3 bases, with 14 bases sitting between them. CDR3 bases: TGTGCCAGCAGCCAGATCGGGGCGAGCTACGAGCAGTACTTC. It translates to CASSQIGASYEQYF.

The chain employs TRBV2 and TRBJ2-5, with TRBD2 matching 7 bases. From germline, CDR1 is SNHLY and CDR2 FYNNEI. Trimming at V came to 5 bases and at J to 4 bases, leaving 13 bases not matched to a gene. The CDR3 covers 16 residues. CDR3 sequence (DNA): TGTGCCAGCAGTTTATTCGGGGAGGGATTAGGAGAGACCCAGTACTTC. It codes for CASSLFGEGLGETQYF.

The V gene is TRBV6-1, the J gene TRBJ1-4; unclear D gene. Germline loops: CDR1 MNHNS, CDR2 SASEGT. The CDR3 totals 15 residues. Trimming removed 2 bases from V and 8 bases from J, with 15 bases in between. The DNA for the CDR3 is TGTGCCAGCAGTGAAATCGGCTTCTCCGAAGAAAAACTGTTTTTT. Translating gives CASSEIGFSEEKLFF.

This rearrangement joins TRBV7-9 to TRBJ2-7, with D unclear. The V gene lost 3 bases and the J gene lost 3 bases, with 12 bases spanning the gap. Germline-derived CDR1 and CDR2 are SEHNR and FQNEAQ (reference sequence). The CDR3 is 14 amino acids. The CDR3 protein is CASSFSTLNYEQYF. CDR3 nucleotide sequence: TGTGCCAGCAGCTTCTCGACGCTGAACTACGAGCAGTACTTC. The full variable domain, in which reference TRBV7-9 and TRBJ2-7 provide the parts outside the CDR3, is DTGVSQNPRHKITKRGQNVTFRCDPISEHNRLYWYRQTLGQGPEFLTYFQNEAQLEKSRLLSDRFSAERPKGSFSTLEIQRTEQGDSAMYLCASSFSTLNYEQYFGPGTRLTVT.

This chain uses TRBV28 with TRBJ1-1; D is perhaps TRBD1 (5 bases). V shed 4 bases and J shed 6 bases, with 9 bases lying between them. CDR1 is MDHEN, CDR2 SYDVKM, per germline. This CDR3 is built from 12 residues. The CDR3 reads CASSSDRPEAFF. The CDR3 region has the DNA TGTGCCAGCAGTTCCGACAGACCTGAAGCTTTCTTT.

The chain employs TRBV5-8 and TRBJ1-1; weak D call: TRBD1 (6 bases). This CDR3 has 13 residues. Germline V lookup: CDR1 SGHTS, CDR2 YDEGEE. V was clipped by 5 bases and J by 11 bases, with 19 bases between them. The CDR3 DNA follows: TGTGCCAGCAGGGGCACTGGGGGCTGGGGGGCTTTCTTT. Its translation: CASRGTGGWGAFF.

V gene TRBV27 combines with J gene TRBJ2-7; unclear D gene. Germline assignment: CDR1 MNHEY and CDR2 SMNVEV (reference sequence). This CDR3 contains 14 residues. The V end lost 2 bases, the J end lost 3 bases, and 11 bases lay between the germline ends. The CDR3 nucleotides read TGTGCCAGCAGTTTAACAAACTCAGGCTACGAGCAGTACTTC. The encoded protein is CASSLTNSGYEQYF.

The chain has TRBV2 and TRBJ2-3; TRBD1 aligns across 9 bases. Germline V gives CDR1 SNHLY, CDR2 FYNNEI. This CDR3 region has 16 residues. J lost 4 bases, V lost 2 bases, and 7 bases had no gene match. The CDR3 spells CASSESGTGPSDTQYF. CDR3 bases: TGTGCCAGCAGTGAATCAGGGACAGGGCCATCAGATACGCAGTATTTT.

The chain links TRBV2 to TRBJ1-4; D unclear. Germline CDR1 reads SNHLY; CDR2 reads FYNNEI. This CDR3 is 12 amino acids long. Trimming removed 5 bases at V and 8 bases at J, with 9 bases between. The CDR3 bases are TGTGCCAGCAGTCCCCTTGGAGAAAAACTGTTTTTT. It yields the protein CASSPLGEKLFF.